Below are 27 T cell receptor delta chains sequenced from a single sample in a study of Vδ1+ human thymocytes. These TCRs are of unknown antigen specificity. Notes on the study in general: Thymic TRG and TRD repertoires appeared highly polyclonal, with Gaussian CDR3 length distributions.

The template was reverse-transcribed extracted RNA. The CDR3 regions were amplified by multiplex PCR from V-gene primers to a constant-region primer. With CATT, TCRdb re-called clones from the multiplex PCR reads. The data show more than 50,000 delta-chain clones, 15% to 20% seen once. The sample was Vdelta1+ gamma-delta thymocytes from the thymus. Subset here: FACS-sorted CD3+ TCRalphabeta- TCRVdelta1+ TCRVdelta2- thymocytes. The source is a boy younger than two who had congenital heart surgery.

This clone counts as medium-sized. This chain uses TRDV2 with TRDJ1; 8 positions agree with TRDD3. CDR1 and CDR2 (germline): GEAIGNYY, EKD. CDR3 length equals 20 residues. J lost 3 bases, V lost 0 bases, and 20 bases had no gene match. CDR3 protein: CACDTALLGAYNGGADKLIF. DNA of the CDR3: TGTGCCTGTGACACCGCACTACTGGGGGCCTACAACGGGGGCGCCGATAAACTCATCTTT.

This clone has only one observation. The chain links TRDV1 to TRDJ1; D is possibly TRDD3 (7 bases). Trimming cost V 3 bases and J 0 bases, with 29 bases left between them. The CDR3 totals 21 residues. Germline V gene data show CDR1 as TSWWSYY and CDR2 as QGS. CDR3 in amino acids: CALGDFLRWGRTNVYTDKLIF. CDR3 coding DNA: TGTGCTCTTGGGGACTTCCTGCGGTGGGGGAGGACTAACGTGTACACCGATAAACTCATCTTT.

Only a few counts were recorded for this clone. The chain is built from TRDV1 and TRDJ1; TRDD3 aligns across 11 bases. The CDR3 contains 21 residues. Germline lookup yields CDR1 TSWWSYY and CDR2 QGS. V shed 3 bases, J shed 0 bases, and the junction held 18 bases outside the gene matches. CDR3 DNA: TGTGCTCTTGGGGACTGGCTGTCCTTCTGGGGGATACAGTCGTACACCGATAAACTCATCTTT. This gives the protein CALGDWLSFWGIQSYTDKLIF.

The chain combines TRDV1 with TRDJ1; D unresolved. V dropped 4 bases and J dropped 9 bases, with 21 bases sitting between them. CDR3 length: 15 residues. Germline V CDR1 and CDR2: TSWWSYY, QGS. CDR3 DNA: TGTGCTCTTGGGGTGGCTGTGGACGGGCCACGGGAACTCATCTTT. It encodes CALGVAVDGPRELIF.

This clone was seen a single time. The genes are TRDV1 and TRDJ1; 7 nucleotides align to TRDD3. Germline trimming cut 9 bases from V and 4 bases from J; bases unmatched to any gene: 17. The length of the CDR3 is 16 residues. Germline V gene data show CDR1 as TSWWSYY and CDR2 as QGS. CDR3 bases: TGTGCTCTCACTACAAACTGGGGATGGGGGGACGATAAACTCATCTTT. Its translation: CALTTNWGWGDDKLIF.

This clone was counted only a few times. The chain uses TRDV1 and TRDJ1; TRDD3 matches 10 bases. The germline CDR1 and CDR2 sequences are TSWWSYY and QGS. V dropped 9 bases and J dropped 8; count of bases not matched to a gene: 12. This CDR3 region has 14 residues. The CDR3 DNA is TGTGCTCTCTGGACTAGGGGGATACGGGGAAAACTCATCTTT. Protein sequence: CALWTRGIRGKLIF.

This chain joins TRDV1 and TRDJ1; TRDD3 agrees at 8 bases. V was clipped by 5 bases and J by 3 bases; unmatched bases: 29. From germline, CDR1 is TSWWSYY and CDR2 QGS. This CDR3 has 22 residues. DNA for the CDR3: TGTGCTCTTGGGAAATTCTTCCCCAATGGGATACGCGAGGGTAGGGGCTCCGATAAACTCATCTTT. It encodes CALGKFFPNGIREGRGSDKLIF.

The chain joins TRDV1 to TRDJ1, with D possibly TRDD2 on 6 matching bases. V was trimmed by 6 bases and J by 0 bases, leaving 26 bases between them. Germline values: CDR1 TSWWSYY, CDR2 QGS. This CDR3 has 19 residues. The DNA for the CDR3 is TGTGCTCTTGGATTCTCCTTCCCCGGTTCCAAATTTTACACCGATAAACTCATCTTT. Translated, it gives CALGFSFPGSKFYTDKLIF.

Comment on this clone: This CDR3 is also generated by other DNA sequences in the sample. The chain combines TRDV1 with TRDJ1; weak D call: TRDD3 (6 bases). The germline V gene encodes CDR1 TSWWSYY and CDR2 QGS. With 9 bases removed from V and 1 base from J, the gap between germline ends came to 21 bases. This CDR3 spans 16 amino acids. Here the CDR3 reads CALSNLNRGSTDKLIF. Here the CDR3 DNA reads TGTGCTCTATCGAACCTGAACAGGGGGAGCACCGATAAACTCATCTTT.

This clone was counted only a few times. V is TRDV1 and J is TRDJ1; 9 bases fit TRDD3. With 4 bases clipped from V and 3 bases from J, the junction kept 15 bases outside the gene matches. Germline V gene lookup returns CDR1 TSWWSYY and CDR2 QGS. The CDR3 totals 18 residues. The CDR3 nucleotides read TGTGCTCTTGGGGTCCCCTACTGGGGGACACCACGCCCCGATAAACTCATCTTT. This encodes CALGVPYWGTPRPDKLIF.

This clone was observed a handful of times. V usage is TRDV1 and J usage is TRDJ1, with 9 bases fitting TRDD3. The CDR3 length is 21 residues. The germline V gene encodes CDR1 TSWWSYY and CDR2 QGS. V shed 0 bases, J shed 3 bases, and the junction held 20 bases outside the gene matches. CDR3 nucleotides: TGTGCTCTTGGGGAACTTCCTACGGGGGGATACTCCTCTGATGTCTCCGATAAACTCATCTTT. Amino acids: CALGELPTGGYSSDVSDKLIF.

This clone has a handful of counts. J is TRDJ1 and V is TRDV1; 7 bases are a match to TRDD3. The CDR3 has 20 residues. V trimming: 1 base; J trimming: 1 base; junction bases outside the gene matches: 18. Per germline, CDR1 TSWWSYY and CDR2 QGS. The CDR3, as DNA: TGTGCTCTTGGGGAACAAAAGACCTCTACCTGGGGGTTCGTCACCGATAAACTCATCTTT. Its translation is CALGEQKTSTWGFVTDKLIF.

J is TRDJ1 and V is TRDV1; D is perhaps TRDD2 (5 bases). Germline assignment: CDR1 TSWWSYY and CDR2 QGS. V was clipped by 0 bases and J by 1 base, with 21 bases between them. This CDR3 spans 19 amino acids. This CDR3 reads CALGELTAVFPPTTDKLIF. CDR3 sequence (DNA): TGTGCTCTTGGGGAACTTACCGCAGTCTTCCCACCTACCACCGATAAACTCATCTTT.

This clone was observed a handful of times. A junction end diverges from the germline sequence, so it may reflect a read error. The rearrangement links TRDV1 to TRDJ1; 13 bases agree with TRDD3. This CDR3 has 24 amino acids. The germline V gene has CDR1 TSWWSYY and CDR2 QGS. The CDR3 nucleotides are TGTGCTCTTGGGAACCTTTCCCGCCCTTACTGGGGGATACGCCTTATCACATTTGCCGATAAGCTCATCTTT. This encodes CALGNLSRPYWGIRLITFADKLIF.

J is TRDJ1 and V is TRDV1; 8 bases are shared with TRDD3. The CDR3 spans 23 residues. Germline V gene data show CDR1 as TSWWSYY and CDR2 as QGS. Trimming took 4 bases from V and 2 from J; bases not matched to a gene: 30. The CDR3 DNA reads TGTGCTCTTGGGGTCACCCCCGTCCCTGTACTGGGGATACCAGTTCGTGGGACCGATAAACTCATCTTT. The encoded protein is CALGVTPVPVLGIPVRGTDKLIF.

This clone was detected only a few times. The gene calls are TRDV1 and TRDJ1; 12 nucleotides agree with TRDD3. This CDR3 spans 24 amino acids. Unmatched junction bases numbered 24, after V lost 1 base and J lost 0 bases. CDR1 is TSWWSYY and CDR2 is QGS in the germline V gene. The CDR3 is CALGEPPLTVLILGDTYYTDKLIF. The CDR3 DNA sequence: TGTGCTCTTGGGGAACCGCCCCTCACGGTATTGATACTGGGGGATACCTATTACACCGATAAACTCATCTTT.

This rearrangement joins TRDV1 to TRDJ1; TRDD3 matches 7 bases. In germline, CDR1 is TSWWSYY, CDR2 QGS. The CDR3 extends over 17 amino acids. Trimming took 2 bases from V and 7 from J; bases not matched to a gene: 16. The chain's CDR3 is CALGENFPPHWGVKLIF. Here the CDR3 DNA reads TGTGCTCTTGGGGAAAACTTCCCTCCTCACTGGGGTGTTAAACTCATCTTT.

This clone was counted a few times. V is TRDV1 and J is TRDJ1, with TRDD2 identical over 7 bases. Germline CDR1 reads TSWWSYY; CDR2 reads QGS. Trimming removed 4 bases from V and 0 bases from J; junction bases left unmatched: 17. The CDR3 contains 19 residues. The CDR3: CALGVSFLQLPLYTDKLIF. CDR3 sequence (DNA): TGTGCTCTTGGGGTCTCATTCCTACAGCTACCCCTTTACACCGATAAACTCATCTTT.

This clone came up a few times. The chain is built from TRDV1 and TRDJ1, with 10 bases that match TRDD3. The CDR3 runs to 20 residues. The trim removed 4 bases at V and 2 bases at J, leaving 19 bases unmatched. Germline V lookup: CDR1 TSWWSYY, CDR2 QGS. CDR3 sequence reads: CALGAILTGDTRRGTDKLIF. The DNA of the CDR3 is TGTGCTCTTGGGGCCATCCTTACGGGGGATACGCGCAGGGGTACCGATAAACTCATCTTT.

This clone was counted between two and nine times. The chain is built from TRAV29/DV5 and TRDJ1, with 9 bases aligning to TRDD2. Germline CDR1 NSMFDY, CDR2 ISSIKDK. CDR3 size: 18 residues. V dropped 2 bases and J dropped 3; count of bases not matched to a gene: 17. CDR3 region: CAASDLPTTPCKSDKLIF. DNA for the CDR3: TGTGCAGCAAGTGACCTTCCTACGACCCCCTGTAAATCCGATAAACTCATCTTT.

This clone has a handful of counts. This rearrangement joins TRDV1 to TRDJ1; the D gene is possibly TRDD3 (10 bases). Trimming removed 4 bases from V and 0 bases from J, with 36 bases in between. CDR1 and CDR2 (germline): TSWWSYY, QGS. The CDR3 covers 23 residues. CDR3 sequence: CALGVRTFLPPGTGGFYTDKLIF. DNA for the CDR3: TGTGCTCTTGGGGTTAGAACCTTCCTACCACCAGGTACTGGGGGATTTTACACCGATAAACTCATCTTT.

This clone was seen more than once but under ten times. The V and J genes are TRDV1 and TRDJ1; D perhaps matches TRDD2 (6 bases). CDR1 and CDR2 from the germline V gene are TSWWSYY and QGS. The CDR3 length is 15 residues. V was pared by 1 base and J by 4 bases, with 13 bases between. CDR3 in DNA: TGTGCTCTTGGGGAACCTCTCCTACCGGACGATAAACTCATCTTT. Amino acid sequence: CALGEPLLPDDKLIF.

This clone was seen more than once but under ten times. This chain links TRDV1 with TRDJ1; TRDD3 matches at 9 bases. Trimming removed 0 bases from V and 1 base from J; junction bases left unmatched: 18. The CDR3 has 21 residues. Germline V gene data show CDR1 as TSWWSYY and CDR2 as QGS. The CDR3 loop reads CALGELRPSSTGGPFTDKLIF. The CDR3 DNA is TGTGCTCTTGGGGAACTGAGGCCTTCCTCTACTGGGGGACCGTTCACCGATAAACTCATCTTT.

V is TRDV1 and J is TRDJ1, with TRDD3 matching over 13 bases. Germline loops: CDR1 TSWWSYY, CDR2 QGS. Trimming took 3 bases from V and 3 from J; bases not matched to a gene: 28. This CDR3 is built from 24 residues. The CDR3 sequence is CALGENSKAFPSYWGIRVSDKLIF. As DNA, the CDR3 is TGTGCTCTTGGGGAGAACTCCAAGGCCTTCCCTTCGTACTGGGGGATACGCGTATCCGATAAACTCATCTTT.

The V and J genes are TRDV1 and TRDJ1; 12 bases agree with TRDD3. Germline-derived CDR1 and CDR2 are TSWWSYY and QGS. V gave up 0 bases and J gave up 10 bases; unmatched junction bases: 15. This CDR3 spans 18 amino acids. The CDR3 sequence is CALGELNPTGGYRRGLIF. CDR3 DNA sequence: TGTGCTCTTGGGGAACTAAACCCAACTGGGGGATACCGTAGGGGACTCATCTTT.

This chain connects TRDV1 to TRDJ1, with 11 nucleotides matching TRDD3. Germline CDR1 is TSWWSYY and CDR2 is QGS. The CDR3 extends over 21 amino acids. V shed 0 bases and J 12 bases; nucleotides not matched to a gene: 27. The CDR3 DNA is TGTGCTCTTGGGGAACTCTATAACCACACAGAAAAGGTTGAACTGGGGGATAACGTCATCTTT. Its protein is CALGELYNHTEKVELGDNVIF.

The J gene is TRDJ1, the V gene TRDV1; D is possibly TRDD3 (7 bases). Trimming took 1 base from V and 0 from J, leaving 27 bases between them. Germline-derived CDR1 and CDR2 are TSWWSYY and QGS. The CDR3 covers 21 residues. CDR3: CALGEHPTRVYWGAYTDKLIF. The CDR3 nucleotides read TGTGCTCTTGGGGAACATCCTACTCGCGTGTACTGGGGAGCCTACACCGATAAACTCATCTTT.